The next 5 T cell receptor beta chains were all read from a single sample in a study of blood T cell repertoires in COVID-19 (dated by TCRdb to the early 2020s). Library method: the immunoSEQ multiplex PCR assay. Held by TCRdb, this immuneACCESS table contains in-frame sequences only and omits some clones. Under half of the omission traces to an unresolved V gene where checked; the cause of the rest is unknown. The sample has over 120,000 clones on record, about three quarters of them singletons. The biggest ten clones account for just under 2% of the sample. The sample comprised peripheral blood. These receptors all come from a woman in her sixties with acute or convalescent COVID-19.

The V gene is TRBV6-5, the J gene TRBJ1-4; D call uncertain. Germline CDR1 and CDR2: MNHEY and SVGAGI. The CDR3 is made up of 14 amino acids. Trimming pared 6 bases from V and 5 bases from J, leaving 13 bases between. The CDR3, as DNA: TGTGCCAGCAGCGTCCCCCGGGTGAATGAAAAACTGTTTTTT. It specifies CASSVPRVNEKLFF.

J is TRBJ1-2 and V is TRBV28; D is unclear. Trimming left V 6 bases short and J 2 bases short, with 16 bases between. In germline, CDR1 is MDHEN, CDR2 SYDVKM. The CDR3 runs to 15 residues. CDR3 sequence (DNA): TGTGCCAGCAGCCCTACGACACCAAGGAACTATGGCTACACCTTC. Translating gives CASSPTTPRNYGYTF.

The chain is built from TRBV5-1 and TRBJ2-1; 14 bases are a match to TRBD2. With 0 bases clipped from V and 4 bases from J, the junction kept 9 bases outside the gene matches. Germline CDR1 reads SGHRS; CDR2 reads YFSETQ. The CDR3 sequence is 19 residues long. The CDR3 here is CASSLEGLAGEVRYNEQFF. CDR3 DNA sequence: TGCGCCAGCAGCTTGGAGGGACTAGCGGGAGAAGTAAGGTACAATGAGCAGTTCTTC.

The chain joins TRBV25-1 to TRBJ2-1, with D possibly matching TRBD2 (6 bases). Trimming took 3 bases from V and 13 from J, leaving 13 bases between them. Germline CDR1 reads MGHDK; CDR2 reads SYGVNS. This CDR3 contains 12 residues. This chain's CDR3 is CASSDHLGGQFF. In nucleotides, the CDR3 is TGTGCCAGCAGTGATCACTTGGGGGGACAGTTCTTC.

This chain joins TRBV4-1 and TRBJ1-5; 9 bases are a match to TRBD1. Germline CDR1 MGHRA, CDR2 YSYEKL. This CDR3 has 15 amino acids. Losses at the gene ends were 4 bases for V and 5 bases for J; bases not matched to a gene: 6. The CDR3 here is CASSPTGTGYQPQHF. In DNA form, the CDR3 reads TGCGCCAGCAGCCCGACCGGGACAGGGTATCAGCCCCAGCATTTT.